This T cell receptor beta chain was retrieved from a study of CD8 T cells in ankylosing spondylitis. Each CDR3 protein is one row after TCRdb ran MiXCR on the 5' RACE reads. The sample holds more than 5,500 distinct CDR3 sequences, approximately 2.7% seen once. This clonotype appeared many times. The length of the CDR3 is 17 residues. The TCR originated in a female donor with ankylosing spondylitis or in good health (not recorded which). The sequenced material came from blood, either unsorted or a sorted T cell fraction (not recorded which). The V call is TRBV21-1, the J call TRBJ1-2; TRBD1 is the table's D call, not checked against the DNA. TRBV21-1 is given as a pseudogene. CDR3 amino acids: CASSSRDLPDRCYGYTF. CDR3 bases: TGTGCCAGCAGCTCCAGAGATCTTCCCGACAGATGCTATGGCTACACCTTC.